This is a list of T cell receptor beta chains from one sample in a study of cytomegalovirus exposure and HLA in healthy donors. Clones were sequenced by immunoSEQ multiplex PCR, and TCRdb holds only the in-frame ones, with some missing. The table lists some 120,000 clones, under 85% of them singletons. Sequences were obtained from PBMCs. These receptors were collected from a man younger than 35 in good health and CMV-seropositive. CDR3s include the opening cysteine and the closing phenylalanine or tryptophan. Fields, in order: V gene, J gene, D gene, clone size, CDR3 length, CDR3 protein, CDR3 DNA. The D gene is left open where the match is weak. Only part of the rows carry a size: once, few, many, or a class if the clone is expanded.

>TRBV6-5|TRBJ2-5|.|.|13
CASSYSAQETQYF
TGTGCCAGCAGTTACTCGGCCCAAGAGACCCAGTACTTC
>TRBV10-3|TRBJ1-1|TRBD1|.|11
CAADRGAEAFF
TGTGCCGCCGACAGGGGCGCTGAAGCTTTCTTT
>TRBV5-1|TRBJ1-1|TRBD1|.|16
CASSLAGGHLNTEAFF
TGCGCCAGCAGCTTGGCAGGGGGACACCTGAACACTGAAGCTTTCTTT
>TRBV27|TRBJ2-1|.|.|15
CATKLRGNSYNEQFF
TGTGCCACCAAACTTCGGGGTAACTCCTACAATGAGCAGTTCTTC
>TRBV5-6|TRBJ2-7|.|.|16
CASSGGVAGSSYEQYF
TGTGCCAGCAGCGGGGGAGTTGCGGGATCCTCCTACGAGCAGTACTTC
>TRBV4-1|TRBJ1-1|.|.|14
CASSPQGRNTEAFF
TGCGCCAGCAGCCCCCAGGGGCGGAACACTGAAGCTTTCTTT
>TRBV4-1|TRBJ2-7|.|.|15
CASSQVTGEFYEQYF
TGCGCCAGCAGCCAAGTGACGGGAGAATTCTACGAGCAGTACTTC
>TRBV25-1|TRBJ1-4|TRBD1|.|14
CASRMTGGPEKLFF
TGTGCCAGCAGAATGACAGGGGGCCCTGAAAAACTGTTTTTT
>TRBV28|TRBJ1-2|.|.|13
CASFERGDGGYTF
TGTGCCAGCTTTGAGAGAGGAGATGGGGGCTACACCTTC
>TRBV27|TRBJ2-1|TRBD2|.|13
CASSLTSGHEQFF
TGTGCCAGCAGTTTGACTAGCGGACATGAGCAGTTCTTC
>TRBV6-5|TRBJ1-6|.|.|14
CASKGVFYNSPLHF
TGTGCCAGTAAGGGGGTCTTCTATAATTCACCCCTCCACTTT
>TRBV6-1|TRBJ2-7|TRBD1|.|14
CASRTDRAPYEQYF
TGTGCCAGCAGGACCGACAGGGCCCCCTACGAGCAGTACTTC
>TRBV19|TRBJ2-4|TRBD1|.|14
CASSWDSSRNIQYF
TGTGCCAGTAGCTGGGACAGTTCCCGGAACATTCAGTACTTC
>TRBV4-1|TRBJ2-1|TRBD1|.|16
CASSQDRTGANNEQFF
TGCGCCAGCAGCCAAGATCGGACAGGGGCAAACAATGAGCAGTTCTTC
>TRBV6-4|TRBJ2-1|TRBD2|.|18
CASSATSGGPSSYNEQFF
TGTGCCAGCAGTGCGACTAGCGGGGGGCCGAGCTCCTACAATGAGCAGTTCTTC
>TRBV9|TRBJ2-7|TRBD2|.|17
CASSVGGGASSSYEQYF
TGTGCCAGCAGCGTAGGGGGAGGGGCAAGCAGCTCCTACGAGCAGTACTTC
>TRBV7-9|TRBJ2-7|.|.|17
CSSSLAEQGPTTREQYF
TGTTCCAGCAGCTTAGCGGAACAGGGCCCAACTACGCGCGAGCAGTACTTC
>TRBV29-1|TRBJ2-7|TRBD2|.|16
CSVTGMPGLAVREQYF
TGCAGCGTCACTGGGATGCCTGGACTAGCGGTTCGGGAGCAGTACTTC
>TRBV29-1|TRBJ1-6|.|.|13
CSVTTDNNSPLHF
TGCAGCGTTACAACAGATAATAATTCACCCCTCCACTTT
>TRBV29-1|TRBJ2-7|.|.|12
CSVVSASGEQYF
TGCAGCGTTGTTAGCGCCTCGGGGGAGCAGTACTTC
>TRBV7-9|TRBJ1-4|.|.|11
CASSSREKLFF
TGTGCCAGCAGCTCTAGGGAAAAACTGTTTTTT
>TRBV27|TRBJ1-4|TRBD1|few|15
CASSPTGSTNEKLFF
TGTGCCAGCAGTCCGACAGGGTCAACTAATGAAAAACTGTTTTTT
>TRBV7-9|TRBJ1-1|.|.|14
CASSLGLSGPEAFF
TGTGCCAGCAGCTTAGGACTGAGCGGTCCTGAAGCTTTCTTT
>TRBV5-1|TRBJ2-7|TRBD2|.|15
CASSLGTSGIWEQYF
TGCGCCAGCAGCTTGGGGACTAGCGGGATCTGGGAGCAGTACTTC
>TRBV30|TRBJ1-5|.|.|13
CAWERGRNQPQHF
TGTGCCTGGGAGAGGGGGAGAAATCAGCCCCAGCATTTT
>TRBV5-1|TRBJ1-1|.|.|14
CASSLGQGETEAFF
TGCGCCAGCAGCTTGGGTCAGGGCGAAACTGAAGCTTTCTTT
>TRBV29-1|TRBJ2-7|.|.|13
CSVRELSSYEQYF
TGCAGCGTTCGCGAACTAAGCTCCTACGAGCAGTACTTC
>TRBV7-6|TRBJ2-1|TRBD2|once|17
CASSLEGRTSSYNEQFF
TGTGCCAGCAGCTTAGAGGGCCGGACTAGCTCCTACAATGAGCAGTTCTTC
>TRBV28|TRBJ1-1|.|.|13
CASESNQGGEAFF
TGTGCCAGCGAGAGCAACCAGGGTGGTGAAGCTTTCTTT
>TRBV27|TRBJ2-1|.|.|17
CASSLFLGDMTYNEQFF
TGTGCCAGCAGTTTATTCCTGGGGGACATGACCTACAATGAGCAGTTCTTC
>TRBV4-1|TRBJ1-3|TRBD1|.|15
CASSQEGQGLNTIYF
TGCGCCAGCAGCCAAGAAGGACAGGGCCTAAACACCATATATTTT
>TRBV27|TRBJ2-7|.|.|13
CASSLTARYEQYF
TGTGCCAGCAGTTTAACCGCTAGGTACGAGCAGTACTTC
>TRBV9|TRBJ2-5|.|.|15
CASSVGSGVRETQYF
TGTGCCAGCAGCGTAGGGAGCGGAGTCCGGGAGACCCAGTACTTC
>TRBV18|TRBJ2-5|.|.|13
CASSPRGYETQYF
TGTGCCAGCTCACCGAGGGGGTATGAGACCCAGTACTTC
>TRBV27|TRBJ2-7|.|.|13
CASSSYRSYEQYF
TGTGCCAGCAGTTCCTACCGGTCCTACGAGCAGTACTTC
>TRBV6-5|TRBJ2-7|TRBD2|few|15
CATRLAGFRSYEQYF
TGTGCCACTCGACTAGCGGGTTTTCGCTCCTACGAGCAGTACTTC
>TRBV7-2|TRBJ1-5|.|few|14
CASSWRPADQPQHF
TGTGCCAGCAGCTGGCGGCCTGCCGATCAGCCCCAGCATTTT
>TRBV7-6|TRBJ1-3|.|.|13
CASEGGVGNTIYF
TGTGCCAGCGAGGGTGGTGTTGGAAACACCATATATTTT
>TRBV29-1|TRBJ2-2|TRBD1|.|14
CSVQDRTNTGELFF
TGCAGCGTGCAGGACAGGACGAACACCGGGGAGCTGTTTTTT
>TRBV7-2|TRBJ1-4|.|.|16
CASSLASEGESGKLFF
TGTGCCAGCAGCTTAGCCAGCGAGGGGGAGAGTGGAAAACTGTTTTTT
>TRBV21-1|TRBJ2-7|.|.|19
CASSTRLAGYQNYTYEQYF
TGTGCCAGCAGCACCCGACTAGCGGGATACCAGAATTATACCTACGAGCAGTACTTC
>TRBV7-3|TRBJ2-1|TRBD1|.|16
CASSLRGQGARNEQFF
TGTGCCAGCAGCTTAAGAGGGCAGGGGGCGAGGAATGAGCAGTTCTTC
>TRBV27|TRBJ2-3|TRBD1|.|16
CASSFTGQAGTDTQYF
TGTGCCAGCAGTTTTACGGGACAGGCTGGCACAGATACGCAGTATTTT
>TRBV6-5|TRBJ2-3|.|.|14
CASNPLGGTDTQYF
TGTGCCAGCAACCCCCTAGGTGGCACAGATACGCAGTATTTT
>TRBV19|TRBJ2-1|.|.|12
CASSIGGREQFF
TGTGCCAGTAGTATAGGCGGCCGTGAGCAGTTCTTC
>TRBV10-3|TRBJ2-5|.|.|15
CAISPTPSAGETQYF
TGTGCCATCTCTCCCACCCCCAGTGCGGGGGAGACCCAGTACTTC